The 10 T cell receptor beta chains given below trace back to one sample, sequenced in a study of control samples from healthy donors and cancer patients. Using immunoSEQ multiplex PCR, the repertoire was profiled, and TCRdb retains in-frame clones only, with some absent. The sample lists about 180,000 clones, 90% to 95% occurring once. Sequencing was performed on blood. These receptors originate from a woman aged 18-29 years in good health.

The gene calls are TRBV27 and TRBJ2-5; D is uncertain. The germline CDR1 and CDR2 sequences are MNHEY and SMNVEV (reference sequence). CDR3 length equals 13 residues. V dropped 2 bases and J dropped 1 base, with 5 bases sitting between them. CDR3 coding DNA: TGTGCCAGCAGTTTAAACAGCCAAGAGACCCAGTACTTC. It yields the protein CASSLNSQETQYF.

The chain uses TRBV27 and TRBJ1-6; the D gene is possibly TRBD1 (5 bases). The CDR3 totals 12 residues. Trimming cost V 3 bases and J 12 bases, with 9 bases left between them. From germline, CDR1 is MNHEY and CDR2 SMNVEV (reference sequence). CDR3 amino acids: CASSFLREPLHF. CDR3 nucleotide sequence: TGTGCCAGCAGTTTTCTCAGGGAACCCCTCCACTTT.

This chain uses TRBV19 with TRBJ2-3; 10 bases map to TRBD2. V trimming: 3 bases; J trimming: 1 base; junction bases outside the gene matches: 1. The CDR3 covers 15 residues. The germline CDR1 and CDR2 sequences are LNHDA and SQIVND (reference sequence). CDR3 amino acids: CASSIGTSGTDTQYF. The CDR3 region has the DNA TGTGCCAGTAGTATCGGGACTAGCGGCACAGATACGCAGTATTTT.

This rearrangement joins TRBV9 to TRBJ2-1; no clear D. The CDR3 has 15 residues. From germline, CDR1 is SGDLS and CDR2 YYNGEE. Between the trimmed V and J ends, which lost 7 bases and 2 bases, there was a span of 16 bases. CDR3 DNA sequence: TGTGCCAGCGGGAAGGACCCCCACACCTACAATGAGCAGTTCTTC. This translates into CASGKDPHTYNEQFF.

The genes are TRBV2 and TRBJ1-5; D is perhaps TRBD1 (5 bases). CDR3 length: 15 residues. Trimming shortened V by 1 base and J by 7 bases, and 14 bases separated the two germline ends. Per the germline V gene, CDR1 is SNHLY and CDR2 is FYNNEI. The CDR3 DNA follows: TGTGCCAGCAGTGAAGGGGGCTTTGGGGTGCAGCCCCAGCATTTT. Its translation: CASSEGGFGVQPQHF.

This clone was recorded a few times. The rearrangement uses TRBV10-3 and TRBJ1-1; possibly TRBD1 for D (5 bases). The CDR3 consists of 12 residues. V was cut by 10 bases and J by 0 bases, with 9 bases left in between. Per the germline V gene, CDR1 is ENHRY and CDR2 is SYGVKD. In DNA form, the CDR3 reads TGTGCCACGCTAGGGGTGAACACTGAAGCTTTCTTT. The encoded protein is CATLGVNTEAFF.

The chain couples TRBV25-1 to TRBJ2-1; TRBD1 is a possible D gene (6 bases). The V gene's germline CDR1 is MGHDK and CDR2 SYGVNS. CDR3 size: 12 residues. The ends were cut back, 6 bases at V and 9 bases at J, with 12 bases in the middle. CDR3 coding DNA: TGTGCCAGCAGCACTACAGGGCCTGAGCAGTTCTTC. Translated, it gives CASSTTGPEQFF.

J is TRBJ1-2 and V is TRBV24-1; D ambiguous. The V and J ends lost 1 base and 8 bases respectively, with 7 bases between them. The germline V gene has CDR1 KGHDR and CDR2 SFDVKD. The CDR3 contains 12 residues. CDR3 residues: CATSDFLNGYTF. Here the CDR3 DNA reads TGTGCCACCAGTGATTTTCTAAACGGCTACACCTTC.

V is TRBV5-4 and J is TRBJ1-4; D uncertain. Germline values: CDR1 SGHNT, CDR2 YYREEE (reference sequence). The germline V and J ends were trimmed by 0 bases and 8 bases, with 5 bases remaining between them. The length of the CDR3 is 12 residues. This CDR3 is CASSLGEEKLFF. The DNA for the CDR3 is TGTGCCAGCAGCTTGGGAGAGGAAAAACTGTTTTTT.

The chain recombines TRBV10-3 with TRBJ1-5, with D unclear. Trimming shortened V by 2 bases and J by 0 bases, and 14 bases separated the two germline ends. The germline gives CDR1 ENHRY, CDR2 SYGVKD. The CDR3 has 17 residues. This CDR3 is CAISEGLGRTSNQPQHF. The CDR3 coding sequence is TGTGCCATCAGTGAGGGGCTAGGGAGGACTAGCAATCAGCCCCAGCATTTT.